Reported below is one TCR beta chain. This entry is derived from a study of shared clonotypes between healthy human individuals. Germline values: CDR1 WNHNN, CDR2 SYGVQD (reference sequence). The CDR3 is made up of 18 amino acids. Between the trimmed V and J ends, which lost 10 bases and 2 bases, there was a span of 27 bases. TCRdb keeps only in-frame clones here, not all; method: immunoSEQ multiplex PCR. The sample shows over a million clones, about 96% of them seen only once. The source of this sequence is a man in his thirties or forties in good health. The sequencing input was naive CD4+ T cells sorted from blood. Subset of the sample: CD45RA+ positively selected. V and J are TRBV10-1 and TRBJ1-5, with D perhaps matching TRBD1 (5 bases). The CDR3 region has the DNA TGCGCCAAACCATGGGGGAGGGCAGAGTTGGACGGCAATCAGCCCCAGCATTTT. Translating it yields CAKPWGRAELDGNQPQHF.